Following are 30 T cell receptor beta chains from one sample sequenced in a study of T cells after yellow fever vaccination. TCRdb re-called the 5' RACE reads with MiXCR, one entry per CDR3 protein. The data contain 500,000 to 700,000 distinct CDR3 sequences, about 19% of them singletons. This specimen consisted of PBMCs, obtained 15 days after the yellow fever booster vaccination. Every receptor here comes from a man between 25 and 39 years old who received the YFV17D yellow fever vaccine.

This clonotype has a handful of counts. The gene calls are TRBV10-2 and TRBJ1-5; D might be TRBD1 (6 bases). Trimming removed 6 bases from V and 1 base from J, with 13 bases in between. There are 15 residues in the CDR3. CDR1 and CDR2 from the germline V gene are WSHSY and SAAADI. In DNA, the CDR3 is TGCGCCAGCAGGGCCGAAGGGACAAGCAATCAGCCCCAGCATTTT. Translated: CASRAEGTSNQPQHF.

The sample holds a few counts of this clonotype. The CDR3: CASSSPTGSGALGGADTQYF. The CDR3 DNA reads TGTGCCAGCAGCTCGCCCACGGGTAGCGGGGCCCTAGGTGGGGCAGATACGCAGTATTTT. This sequence joins TRBV7-8 and TRBJ2-3; 8 nucleotides match TRBD2. Germline V gives CDR1 SGHVS, CDR2 FQNEAQ. The trim removed 4 bases at V and 4 bases at J, leaving 22 bases unmatched. The CDR3 totals 20 residues.

The chain uses TRBV20-1 and TRBJ2-2; 7 positions agree with TRBD2. This CDR3 has 16 amino acids. Germline CDR1 reads DFQATT; CDR2 reads SNEGSKA (reference sequence). The V gene end was trimmed by 6 bases and the J gene end by 6 bases; junction bases not matched to a gene: 16. The CDR3 here is CSALGVGRERSGELFF. CDR3 sequence (DNA): TGCAGTGCCCTTGGGGTGGGGCGGGAGCGTTCCGGGGAGCTGTTTTTT.

This clonotype was observed a handful of times. The V gene is TRBV7-2, the J gene TRBJ2-7; D gene ambiguous. Deletions cut 0 bases from V and 12 bases from J, with 15 bases between. The germline V gene encodes CDR1 SGHTA and CDR2 FQGNSA. The CDR3 runs 13 residues. CDR3 coding DNA: TGTGCCAGCAGCTTAGCCAGCCGCCCTAGAATGTACTTC. It encodes CASSLASRPRMYF.

Here the CDR3 DNA reads TGTGCCAGCAGCTTAAGGGCGGAACCTGGGCGGACGGAATATGGCTACACCTTC. Amino acids: CASSLRAEPGRTEYGYTF. The chain is built from TRBV11-1 and TRBJ1-2; D gene ambiguous. The germline CDR1 and CDR2 sequences are SGHAT and FQDESV (reference sequence). The CDR3 is made up of 18 amino acids. The germline V and J ends were trimmed by 2 bases and 5 bases, with 24 bases remaining between them.

The CDR3: CASSLGGQNQETQYF. The CDR3 bases are TGTGCCAGCAGCTTAGGGGGACAGAATCAAGAGACCCAGTACTTC. This chain joins TRBV7-2 and TRBJ2-5; 7 bases fit TRBD1. V shed 1 base, J shed 2 bases, and the junction held 4 bases outside the gene matches. Germline loops: CDR1 SGHTA, CDR2 FQGNSA. This CDR3 region has 15 residues. Using reference TRBV7-2 and TRBJ2-5 for the parts outside the CDR3, the full variable domain is GAGVSQSPSNKVTEKGKDVELRCDPISGHTALYWYRQSLGQGLEFLIYFQGNSAPDKSGLPSDRFSAERTGGSVSTLTIQRTQQEDSAVYLCASSLGGQNQETQYFGPGTRLLVL.

The sample holds a few counts of this clonotype. The rearrangement links TRBV6-2 or TRBV6-3 to TRBJ2-3, with D uncertain. CDR1 and CDR2 from the germline V gene are MNHEY and SVGEGT. V was pared by 6 bases and J by 4 bases, with 11 bases between. This CDR3 has 13 residues. In nucleotides, the CDR3 is TGTGCCAGCAGACTTCAGGCCCCAGATACGCAGTATTTT. It yields the protein CASRLQAPDTQYF.

This clonotype was seen many times. This chain uses TRBV5-1 with TRBJ2-7; D may be TRBD1 or TRBD2 (6 bases each). Germline CDR1 SGHRS, CDR2 YFSETQ. The length of the CDR3 is 14 residues. V was trimmed by 4 bases and J by 3 bases, leaving 14 bases between them. CDR3: CASSRQDGGYEQYF. CDR3 sequence (DNA): TGCGCCAGCAGCCGACAGGACGGGGGCTACGAGCAGTACTTC.

The CDR3 is CASRLAGGGETQYF. The CDR3 coding sequence is TGTGCCAGCAGACTAGCGGGAGGAGGGGAGACCCAGTACTTC. This chain joins TRBV12-3 or TRBV12-4 and TRBJ2-5, with TRBD2 identical over 12 bases. The CDR3 has 14 residues. Trimming took 6 bases from V and 5 from J; bases not matched to a gene: 4.

This clonotype was detected many times. J is TRBJ2-7 and V is TRBV7-9, with a weak D call TRBD1 (6 bases). V gave up 1 base and J gave up 3 bases, with 10 bases separating them. The germline V gene has CDR1 SEHNR and CDR2 FQNEAQ (reference sequence). The CDR3 contains 14 residues. In DNA, the CDR3 is TGTGCCAGCAGCTTAGAGGTAGGGGGCTACGAGCAGTACTTC. It codes for CASSLEVGGYEQYF.

This clonotype was counted a few times. This CDR3 is CASSTGGREAFF. The CDR3 DNA follows: TGTGCCAGCAGCACGGGGGGCAGGGAAGCTTTCTTT. This sequence joins TRBV7-2 and TRBJ1-1, with a weak D call TRBD1 (6 bases). The CDR3 has 12 residues. Germline V gives CDR1 SGHTA, CDR2 FQGNSA. V was pared by 5 bases and J by 8 bases, with 12 bases between.

V gene TRBV20-1 combines with J gene TRBJ2-7, with D unclear. This CDR3 region has 13 residues. V shed 6 bases and J shed 3 bases, with 15 bases lying between them. Germline V gene sequence: CDR1 DFQATT, CDR2 SNEGSKA (reference sequence). CDR3 nucleotide sequence: TGCAGTGCAACTCCAGTGGGCGGCTACGAGCAGTACTTC. It codes for CSATPVGGYEQYF.

The chain employs TRBV18 and TRBJ2-5; the D gene could be TRBD1 or TRBD2 (5 bases each). Germline CDR1 KGHSH, CDR2 LQKENI. This CDR3 has 13 amino acids. V lost 8 bases and J 2 bases, leaving 12 bases between the germline ends. The CDR3 loop is CASHVGVQETQYF. In nucleotides, the CDR3 is TGTGCCAGCCACGTGGGGGTTCAAGAGACCCAGTACTTC.

This clonotype was recorded a few times. The genes are TRBV18 and TRBJ2-7; D not certain. The CDR3 has 15 residues. V lost 3 bases to trimming and J lost 1 base, with 13 bases between them. Germline-derived CDR1 and CDR2 are KGHSH and LQKENI. CDR3 in amino acids: CASSPTPGGSYEQYF. DNA of the CDR3: TGTGCCAGCTCACCGACGCCCGGCGGATCCTACGAGCAGTACTTC.

V gene TRBV6-1 combines with J gene TRBJ2-2, with 7 positions matching TRBD2. V shed 10 bases, J shed 1 base, and the junction held 6 bases outside the gene matches. The CDR3 is 14 residues long. Germline V gene sequence: CDR1 MNHNS, CDR2 SASEGT. This chain's CDR3 is CATPSGVNTGELFF. DNA of the CDR3: TGTGCCACCCCGAGCGGGGTGAACACCGGGGAGCTGTTTTTT.

This chain's CDR3 is CASSLPTGLKNIQYF. The CDR3 region has the DNA TGTGCCAGTAGCCTGCCGACAGGACTCAAAAACATTCAGTACTTC. The chain recombines TRBV19 with TRBJ2-4, with D possibly TRBD1 on 6 matching bases. This CDR3 spans 15 amino acids. CDR1 and CDR2 from the germline V gene are LNHDA and SQIVND (reference sequence). V was pared by 6 bases and J by 3 bases, with 15 bases between.

The CDR3: CSVEDQDPDTQYF. In DNA form, the CDR3 reads TGCAGCGTTGAGGACCAGGATCCAGATACGCAGTATTTT. J is TRBJ2-3 and V is TRBV29-1; D gene ambiguous. Germline V CDR1 and CDR2: SQVTM, ANQGSEA. The V end lost 3 bases, the J end lost 4 bases, and 11 bases lay between the germline ends. CDR3 length: 13 amino acids.

This clonotype was recorded at least ten times. This chain joins TRBV30 and TRBJ1-2; maybe TRBD1 (5 bases). This CDR3 is built from 14 residues. Trimming left V 0 bases short and J 7 bases short, with 15 bases between. In germline, CDR1 is GTSNPN, CDR2 SVGIG (reference sequence). The CDR3 is CAWSVWWTPGGYTF. DNA of the CDR3: TGTGCCTGGAGTGTCTGGTGGACACCTGGTGGCTACACCTTC.

This clonotype was counted only a few times. This chain links TRBV28 with TRBJ2-7; D is unclear. V was trimmed by 5 bases and J by 7 bases, leaving 15 bases between them. The germline gives CDR1 MDHEN, CDR2 SYDVKM. The CDR3 is 13 residues long. CDR3 sequence (DNA): TGTGCCAGCAGTCCCCGGGTGGGTAAGGAGCAGTACTTC. Residues: CASSPRVGKEQYF. The full variable domain, in which reference TRBV28 and TRBJ2-7 provide the parts outside the CDR3, is DVKVTQSSRYLVKRTGEKVFLECVQDMDHENMFWYRQDPGLGLRLIYFSYDVKMKEKGDIPEGYSVSREKKERFSLILESASTNQTSMYLCASSPRVGKEQYFGPGTRLTVT.

The genes are TRBV4-2 and TRBJ2-7; a possible D gene is TRBD2 (5 bases). The germline V gene has CDR1 LGHNA and CDR2 YNFKEQ. Trimming took off 0 bases at V and 4 bases at J, with 10 bases between the two ends. CDR3 length equals 14 residues. The CDR3 spells CASSQDNSEYEQYF. DNA for the CDR3: TGTGCCAGCAGCCAAGACAATAGCGAGTACGAGCAGTACTTC.

This clonotype was found a few times. The chain has TRBV28 and TRBJ1-2; TRBD1 is a possible D gene (6 bases). Germline V gene sequence: CDR1 MDHEN, CDR2 SYDVKM. CDR3 length: 16 amino acids. The germline V and J ends were trimmed by 7 bases and 3 bases, with 21 bases remaining between them. CDR3: CASILGRGVRDYGYTF. DNA of the CDR3: TGTGCCAGCATCCTGGGGAGGGGGGTCAGAGACTATGGCTACACCTTC.

Written as DNA, the CDR3 is TGTGCCATGGGCCCGGGGCACACCTGCGAGCAGTACTTC. Amino acid sequence: CAMGPGHTCEQYF. The chain has TRBV5-3 and TRBJ2-7; D possibly uses TRBD1 or TRBD2 (5 bases each). TRBV5-3 is assigned to the ORF class and has an uncertain function. With 9 bases removed from V and 6 bases from J, the gap between germline ends came to 19 bases. This CDR3 comprises 13 residues.

The chain uses TRBV29-1 and TRBJ2-3; no clear D. The CDR3 loop spans 12 amino acids. In germline, CDR1 is SQVTM, CDR2 ANQGSEA. V gave up 0 bases and J gave up 5 bases, with 6 bases separating them. In DNA form, the CDR3 reads TGCAGCGTTGAAGATGGGATAGATACGCAGTATTTT. Translation gives CSVEDGIDTQYF.

This clonotype occurred many times. The V gene is TRBV25-1, the J gene TRBJ2-5; the D gene is possibly TRBD1 (6 bases). The ends were cut back, 6 bases at V and 3 bases at J, with 11 bases in the middle. The CDR3 consists of 13 residues. CDR1 and CDR2 from the germline V gene are MGHDK and SYGVNS. CDR3 sequence (DNA): TGTGCCAGCAGGGGGCCAGGGGAAGAGACCCAGTACTTC. The encoded protein is CASRGPGEETQYF.

The table lists this clonotype with a few counts. The CDR3 here is CASSYSGTDYGYTF. The CDR3 region has the DNA TGTGCCAGCAGTTACTCCGGGACAGACTATGGCTACACCTTC. This chain connects TRBV28 to TRBJ1-2; 7 bases align to TRBD1. The ends lost 4 bases at V and 3 bases at J; junction bases unmatched: 5. Germline CDR1 reads MDHEN; CDR2 reads SYDVKM. The CDR3 runs 14 residues.

This rearrangement joins TRBV29-1 to TRBJ2-3; D possibly corresponds to TRBD2 (6 bases). The germline V gene encodes CDR1 SQVTM and CDR2 ANQGSEA. Trimming removed 6 bases from V and 8 bases from J, with 9 bases in between. This CDR3 contains 10 residues. The CDR3 region has the DNA TGCAGCGTGGTGGGACTTACGCAGTATTTT. It specifies CSVVGLTQYF.

In this sample, this clonotype turned up a few times. The rearrangement links TRBV27 to TRBJ1-5, with unresolved D. The V gene lost 3 bases and the J gene lost 4 bases, with 10 bases spanning the gap. The CDR3 is 14 amino acids. From germline, CDR1 is MNHEY and CDR2 SMNVEV (reference sequence). The CDR3 protein is CASSFGAGNQPQHF. CDR3 DNA: TGTGCCAGCAGTTTCGGAGCCGGAAATCAGCCCCAGCATTTT.

This clonotype was seen a few times. This chain links TRBV4-3 with TRBJ2-2; TRBD1 or TRBD2 may be the D gene (6 bases each). Germline V lookup: CDR1 LGHNA, CDR2 YSLEER. The CDR3 covers 16 residues. Trimming removed 2 bases at V and 5 bases at J, with 15 bases between. This chain's CDR3 is CASSQSPRGVTGELFF. The CDR3 DNA reads as TGCGCCAGCAGCCAATCCCCAAGGGGGGTGACCGGGGAGCTGTTTTTT.

This sequence joins TRBV28 and TRBJ2-7, with 10 bases aligning to TRBD1. CDR1 is MDHEN, CDR2 SYDVKM, per germline. After removal of 6 bases from V and 5 bases from J, the junction contained 10 bases not matched to a gene. The CDR3 is 15 amino acids. The CDR3 bases are TGTGCCAGCAGCTTACCGGGACAGGGGCCCCACGAGCAGTACTTC. This translates into CASSLPGQGPHEQYF.

This clonotype was counted once. The chain links TRBV15 to TRBJ1-5; D remains ambiguous. The CDR3 contains 14 residues. The germline V gene has CDR1 LNHNV and CDR2 YYDKDF (reference sequence). V lost 8 bases and J 0 bases, leaving 11 bases between the germline ends. The CDR3 spells CATRTEVSNQPQHF. DNA of the CDR3: TGTGCCACCCGGACCGAGGTTAGCAATCAGCCCCAGCATTTT.